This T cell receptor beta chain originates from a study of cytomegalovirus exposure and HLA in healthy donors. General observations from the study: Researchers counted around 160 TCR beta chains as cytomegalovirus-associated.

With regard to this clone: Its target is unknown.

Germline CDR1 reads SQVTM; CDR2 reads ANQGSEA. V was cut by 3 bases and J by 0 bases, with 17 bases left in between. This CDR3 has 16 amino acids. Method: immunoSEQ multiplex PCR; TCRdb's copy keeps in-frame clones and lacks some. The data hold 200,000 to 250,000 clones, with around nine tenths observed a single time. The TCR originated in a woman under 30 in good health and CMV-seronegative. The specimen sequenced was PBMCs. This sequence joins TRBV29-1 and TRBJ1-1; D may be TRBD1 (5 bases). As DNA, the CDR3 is TGCAGCGTTGACGGGACTATTAGAGGAATGAACACTGAAGCTTTCTTT. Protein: CSVDGTIRGMNTEAFF.